This T cell receptor beta chain came from a study of shared clonotypes between healthy human individuals. For the study at large: Aged between 18 and 49, the donors were a couple of women and a few men.

The data were produced by immunoSEQ multiplex PCR, yet TCRdb's version contains in-frame clones alone and is incomplete. The sample has some 630,000 clones, around 72% seen once. This receptor was obtained from a woman aged 25 to 45 in good health. The specimen sequenced was memory CD4+ T cells sorted from blood. The subset here: CD45RA-negative fraction.

The CDR3 loop is CASTLGLGSGWDTQYF. The CDR3, as DNA: TGTGCCAGCACCCTAGGACTAGGCTCTGGGTGGGATACGCAGTATTTT. The chain has TRBV5-4 and TRBJ2-3; TRBD2 matches 7 bases. The germline gives CDR1 SGHNT, CDR2 YYREEE (reference sequence). The V gene end was trimmed by 6 bases and the J gene end by 6 bases; junction bases not matched to a gene: 16. The length of the CDR3 is 16 residues.